This T cell receptor (beta chain) was captured in a study of blood T cell repertoires in COVID-19. Germline CDR1 and CDR2: WSHSY and SAAADI. There are 14 residues in the CDR3. With 10 bases clipped from V and 1 base from J, the junction kept 8 bases outside the gene matches. Sequenced by immunoSEQ multiplex PCR; TCRdb stores in-frame clones only, minus some. The sample has some 120,000 clones, roughly 84% seen once. A single count supports this clone. The clonotype was recovered from a woman in her 30s who had recovered from COVID-19. The V and J genes are TRBV10-2 and TRBJ2-3, with 7 bases identical to TRBD2. The sequencing sample was made of peripheral blood. The CDR3 loop is CATIEAGGTDTQYF. In DNA form, the CDR3 reads TGCGCCACGATTGAGGCGGGGGGCACAGATACGCAGTATTTT.